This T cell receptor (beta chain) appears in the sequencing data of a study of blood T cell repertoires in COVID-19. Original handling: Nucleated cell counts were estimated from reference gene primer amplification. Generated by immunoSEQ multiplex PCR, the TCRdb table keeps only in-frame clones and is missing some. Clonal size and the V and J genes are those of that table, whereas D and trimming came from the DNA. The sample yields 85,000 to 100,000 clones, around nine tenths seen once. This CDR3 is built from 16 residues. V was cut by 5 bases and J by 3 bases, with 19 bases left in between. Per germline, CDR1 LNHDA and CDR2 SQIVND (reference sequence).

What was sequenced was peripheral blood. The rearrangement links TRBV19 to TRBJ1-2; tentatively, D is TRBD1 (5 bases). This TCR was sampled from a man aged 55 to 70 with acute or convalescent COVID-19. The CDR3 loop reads CASSAPSTATDYGYTF. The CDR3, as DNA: TGTGCCAGTAGTGCCCCTTCGACAGCCACGGACTATGGCTACACCTTC.